This T cell receptor (beta chain) was captured in a study of response to subunit inactivated influenza vaccine. Germline V gene data show CDR1 as LGHNA and CDR2 as YNFKEQ. This CDR3 region has 17 residues. Trimming took 3 bases from V and 1 from J, leaving 19 bases between them. Study findings and constraints: The authors proposed limited new T cell recruitment per seasonal influenza vaccination.

TCRdb analysed the RT-PCR reads with MiXCR anew, one entry per CDR3 protein. This sample has about 780,000 distinct CDR3 sequences, with roughly 20% found just once. With respect to this clonotype: The antigen remains unidentified.

This TCR was sampled from a man between 45 and 60 years old who received an inactivated influenza vaccine. The starting material was PBMCs from blood, obtained about 5 days after vaccination. The chain has TRBV4-2 and TRBJ2-7; a weak D match, TRBD1 (7 bases). The CDR3 is CASSHLKGGGGSYEQYF. In nucleotides, the CDR3 is TGTGCCAGCAGCCACCTTAAAGGGGGCGGAGGGTCCTACGAGCAGTACTTC.